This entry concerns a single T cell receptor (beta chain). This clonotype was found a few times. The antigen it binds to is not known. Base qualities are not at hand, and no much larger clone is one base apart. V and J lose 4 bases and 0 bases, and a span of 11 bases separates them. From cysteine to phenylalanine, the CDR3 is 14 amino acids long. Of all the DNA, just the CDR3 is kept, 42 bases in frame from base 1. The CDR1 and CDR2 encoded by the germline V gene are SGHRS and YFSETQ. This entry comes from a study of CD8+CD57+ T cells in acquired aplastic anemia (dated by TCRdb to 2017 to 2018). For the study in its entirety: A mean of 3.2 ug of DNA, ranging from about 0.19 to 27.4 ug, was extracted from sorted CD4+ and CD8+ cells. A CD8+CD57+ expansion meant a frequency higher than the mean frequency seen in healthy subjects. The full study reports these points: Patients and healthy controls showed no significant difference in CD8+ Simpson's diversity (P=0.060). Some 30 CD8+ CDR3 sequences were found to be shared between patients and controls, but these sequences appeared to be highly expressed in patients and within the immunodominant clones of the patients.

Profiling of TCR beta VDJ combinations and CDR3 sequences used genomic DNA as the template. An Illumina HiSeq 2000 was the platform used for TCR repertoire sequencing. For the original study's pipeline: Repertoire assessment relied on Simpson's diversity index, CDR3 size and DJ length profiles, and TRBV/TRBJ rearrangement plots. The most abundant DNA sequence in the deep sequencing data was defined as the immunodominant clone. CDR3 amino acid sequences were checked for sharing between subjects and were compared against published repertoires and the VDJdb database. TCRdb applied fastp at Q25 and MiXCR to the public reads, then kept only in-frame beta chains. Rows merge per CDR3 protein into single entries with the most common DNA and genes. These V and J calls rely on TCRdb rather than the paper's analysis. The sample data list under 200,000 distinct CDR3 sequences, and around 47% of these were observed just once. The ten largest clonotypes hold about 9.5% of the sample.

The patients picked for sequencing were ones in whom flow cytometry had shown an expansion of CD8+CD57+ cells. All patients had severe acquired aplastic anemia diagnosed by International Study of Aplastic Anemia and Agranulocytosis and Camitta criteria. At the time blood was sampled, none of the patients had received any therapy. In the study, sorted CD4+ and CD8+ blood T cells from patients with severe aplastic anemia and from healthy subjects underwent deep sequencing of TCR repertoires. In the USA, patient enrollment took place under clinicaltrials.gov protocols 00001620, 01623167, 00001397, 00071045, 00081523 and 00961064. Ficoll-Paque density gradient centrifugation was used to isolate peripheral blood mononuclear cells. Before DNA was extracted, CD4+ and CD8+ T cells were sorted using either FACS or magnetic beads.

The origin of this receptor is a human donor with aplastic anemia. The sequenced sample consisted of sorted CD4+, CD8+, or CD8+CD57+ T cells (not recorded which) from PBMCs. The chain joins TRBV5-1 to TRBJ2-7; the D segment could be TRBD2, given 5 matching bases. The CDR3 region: CASSTWTDSYEQYF. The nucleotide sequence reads TGCGCCAGCAGCACATGGACTGACTCCTACGAGCAGTACTTC.